The text below deals with one T cell receptor beta chain. Its antigen is not yet known. A much more abundant neighbour one base away suggests this may be a read error. Spanning cysteine to phenylalanine, the CDR3 consists of 16 amino acids. The entry retains the CDR3 DNA only, 48 bases that are in frame from base 1. The germline V gene encodes CDR1 SEHNR and CDR2 FQNEAQ (reference sequence). The protocol used for the library was RT-PCR. Reads for this sample came from an Illumina HiSeq 2500. TCRdb reprocessing: public reads trimmed at Q25 with fastp, clones called with MiXCR, in-frame beta chains kept. Each entry is one CDR3 protein sequence, shown with its most common DNA and genes. The sample yields under 500,000 distinct CDR3 sequences; 10% to 11% were counted once. The leading ten clones occupy 10% to 15% of the sample. The sample originates from a study of response to subunit inactivated influenza vaccine (dated by TCRdb to 2017 to 2018). About the full investigation: Deep quantitative profiling of the T cell receptor repertoire was used in the study to follow responses to a trivalent subunit inactivated influenza vaccine. What the authors observed across the whole study: The authors proposed that each seasonal influenza vaccination may bring in only a limited number of new T cells.

In light of the paper, this sample's time point label describes: more than 40 days after influenza vaccine administration. The receptor was derived from a man between 45 and 60 years old who received an inactivated influenza vaccine. Donor details come from another sample of the same person, matched by shared clones. The chain is assembled from TRBV7-9 and TRBJ2-2, with the D gene not clear enough to name. Sequences were derived from PBMCs from blood, sampled about 6 weeks after vaccination. Here the CDR3 is given as CATSFYEGPNTGELFF. The base sequence is TGTGCCACCAGCTTTTATGAAGGACCGAACACCGGGGAGCTGTTTTTT.